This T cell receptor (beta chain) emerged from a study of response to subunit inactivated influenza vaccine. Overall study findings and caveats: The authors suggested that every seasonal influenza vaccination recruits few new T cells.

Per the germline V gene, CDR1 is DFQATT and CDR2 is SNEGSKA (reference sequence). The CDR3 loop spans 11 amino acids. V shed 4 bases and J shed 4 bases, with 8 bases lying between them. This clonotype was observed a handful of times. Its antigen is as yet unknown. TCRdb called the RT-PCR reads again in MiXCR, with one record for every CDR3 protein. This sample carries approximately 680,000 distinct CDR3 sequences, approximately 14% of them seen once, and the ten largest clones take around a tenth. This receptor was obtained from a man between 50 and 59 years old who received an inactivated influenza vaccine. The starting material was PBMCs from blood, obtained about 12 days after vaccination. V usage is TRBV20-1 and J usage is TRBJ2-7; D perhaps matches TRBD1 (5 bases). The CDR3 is CSATQGYEQYF. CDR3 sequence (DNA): TGCAGTGCTACCCAGGGATACGAGCAGTACTTC.